This T cell receptor beta chain was captured in a study of early T cells in non-severe SARS-CoV-2 infection. The overall study: It was bulk RNA from unsorted whole blood that was sequenced, and the chains were unpaired. Regarding the study as a whole: Private and CD4 specificities were missed by VDJdb matching, which favored anti-spike CD8 responses.

This clonotype was found a few times. Its antigen is not identified. The length of the CDR3 is 13 residues. Between the trimmed V and J ends, which lost 8 bases and 0 bases, there was a span of 11 bases. Germline V gives CDR1 SGHVS, CDR2 FNYEAQ. The TCR library protocol was used to attach unique molecular identifiers. These identifiers were attached to individual cDNA molecules. TCRdb used MiXCR to reprocess the 5' RACE reads, holding one entry per CDR3 protein. The data contain 65,000 to 95,000 distinct CDR3 sequences, about 16% of them singletons. The TCR comes from an adult who was a healthcare worker with PCR-confirmed SARS-CoV-2 infection or an uninfected control (not recorded which). The chain couples TRBV7-6 to TRBJ2-7, with D hard to call. What was sequenced was whole blood. The CDR3 nucleotides are TGTGCCAGCGTCGACATTTACTCCTACGAGCAGTACTTC. As protein: CASVDIYSYEQYF.